The clone carrying this TCR beta chain has only a few counts. The data stem from a study of T cell changes during pregnancy in multiple sclerosis. Some clones are missing from TCRdb's copy, which holds only in-frame ones; the method was immunoSEQ multiplex PCR. The sample has about 120,000 clones, roughly 92% seen once; the top ten hold about 1.5%. CDR1 and CDR2 from the germline V gene are SQVTM and ANQGSEA. This CDR3 is built from 13 residues. Trimming left V 5 bases short and J 0 bases short, with 10 bases between. The specimen comprised peripheral blood, sampled in the third trimester of pregnancy. This clonotype originated in a female donor with multiple sclerosis, enrolled in a pregnancy study. J is TRBJ1-1 and V is TRBV29-1; possibly TRBD1 for D (5 bases). CDR3 DNA sequence: TGCAGCGTTTATAAGACAGTGAACACTGAAGCTTTCTTT. Translation gives CSVYKTVNTEAFF.